The 27 T cell receptor beta chains reported below all come from one sample, sequenced in a study of blood T cells in healthy people across ages. Together with a sample-barcoded 5' primer, a J-beta primer mix was included in a second PCR lasting about 7 to 12 cycles. MiXCR was run by TCRdb on the 5' RACE reads, yielding one entry per CDR3 protein. The sample has 500,000 to 550,000 distinct CDR3 sequences, around 24% seen once; the top ten hold just under 9%. A further study also used this sample, focusing on T cells of mothers and their children.

The specimen was blood. The receptors originated from a boy aged 5-17 years in good health.

The table lists this clonotype with a few counts. The chain's CDR3 is CASSPDRSGFFYEQYF. The CDR3 bases are TGTGCCAGCAGCCCCGATCGGAGCGGATTCTTTTACGAGCAGTACTTC. This chain connects TRBV7-2 to TRBJ2-7, with D possibly being TRBD2 (5 bases). With 5 bases removed from V and 4 bases from J, the gap between germline ends came to 21 bases. From germline, CDR1 is SGHTA and CDR2 FQGNSA. This CDR3 is built from 16 residues.

The chain recombines TRBV20-1 with TRBJ1-2; tentatively, D is TRBD1 (5 bases). Per germline, CDR1 DFQATT and CDR2 SNEGSKA (reference sequence). The length of the CDR3 is 13 residues. As DNA, the CDR3 is TGCAGCCCCCAGTGGGGGGGGGACTATGGCTACACCTTC. Amino acids: CSPQWGGDYGYTF.

In its sample, this clonotype was seen a few times. The chain carries TRBV19 and TRBJ1-5; TRBD1 might be the D (5 bases). CDR1 and CDR2 from the germline V gene are LNHDA and SQIVND (reference sequence). V lost 5 bases and J 3 bases, leaving 17 bases between the germline ends. The CDR3 runs to 16 residues. CDR3 in amino acids: CASSPRLVRANQPQHF. The CDR3, as DNA: TGTGCCAGTAGTCCTCGACTGGTCAGGGCCAATCAGCCCCAGCATTTT. Supplemented by reference TRBV19 and TRBJ1-5, the full variable domain reads DGGITQSPKYLFRKEGQNVTLSCEQNLNHDAMYWYRQDPGQGLRLIYYSQIVNDFQKGDIAEGYSVSREKKESFPLTVTSAQKNPTAFYLCASSPRLVRANQPQHFGDGTRLSIL.

V and J are TRBV29-1 and TRBJ2-3, with D tentatively TRBD2 (6 bases). This CDR3 is 12 amino acids long. Germline V gene sequence: CDR1 SQVTM, CDR2 ANQGSEA. Trimming removed 6 bases from V and 4 bases from J, with 11 bases in between. The CDR3 is CSVEEGPDTQYF. The CDR3 bases are TGCAGCGTCGAGGAGGGCCCAGATACGCAGTATTTT.

This clonotype has only one observation. V gene TRBV10-3 combines with J gene TRBJ2-7; D gene ambiguous. The CDR3 is 14 residues long. Germline values: CDR1 ENHRY, CDR2 SYGVKD. V was cut by 0 bases and J by 0 bases, with 6 bases left in between. This CDR3 is CAISESQISYEQYF. The CDR3 DNA reads TGTGCCATCAGTGAGTCGCAGATCTCCTACGAGCAGTACTTC.

This clonotype was recorded at least ten times. V and J are TRBV7-2 and TRBJ2-5; TRBD2 matches 11 bases. Trimming took 0 bases from V and 1 from J; bases not matched to a gene: 1. Germline V gives CDR1 SGHTA, CDR2 FQGNSA. This CDR3 is built from 16 residues. The CDR3 nucleotides are TGTGCCAGCAGCTTAGCCGGGACTAGCGGCCAAGAGACCCAGTACTTC. Its translation is CASSLAGTSGQETQYF.

This clonotype was detected only a few times. V usage is TRBV3-1 and J usage is TRBJ1-4; the D is unclear. V was shortened by 0 bases and J by 5 bases, with 13 bases between the two germline ends. Germline assignment: CDR1 LGHDT and CDR2 YNNKEL (reference sequence). The CDR3 is 16 amino acids. CDR3 in amino acids: CASSQDYPAGNEKLFF. For the CDR3, the DNA is TGTGCCAGCAGCCAAGATTATCCCGCAGGAAATGAAAAACTGTTTTTT.

This clonotype was observed a few times. The chain uses TRBV27 and TRBJ2-1; D uncertain. Germline CDR1 is MNHEY and CDR2 is SMNVEV (reference sequence). The germline V and J ends were trimmed by 3 bases and 2 bases, with 11 bases remaining between them. The CDR3 is 15 amino acids. Written as DNA, the CDR3 is TGTGCCAGCAGTTTCGGTGGGTCCACCTACAATGAGCAGTTCTTC. Encoded protein: CASSFGGSTYNEQFF.

This clonotype turned up a few times. This chain uses TRBV2 with TRBJ2-7; D gene uncertain. The germline V and J ends were trimmed by 8 bases and 2 bases, with 16 bases remaining between them. The CDR3 is 14 amino acids. The germline CDR1 and CDR2 sequences are SNHLY and FYNNEI. CDR3 protein: CASSQLSGTYEQYF. As DNA, the CDR3 is TGTGCCAGCTCACAATTGAGTGGCACCTACGAGCAGTACTTC.

The rearrangement joins TRBV2 to TRBJ1-2; TRBD1 aligns across 9 bases. The CDR3 extends over 19 amino acids. V gave up 4 bases and J gave up 7 bases; unmatched junction bases: 22. Germline V lookup: CDR1 SNHLY, CDR2 FYNNEI. CDR3 sequence (DNA): TGTGCCAGCAGTGGAGGACAGGGGAGGTTCTCCTTGGAGTCTAGTGGCTACACCTTC. Amino acid sequence: CASSGGQGRFSLESSGYTF.

Here the CDR3 reads CASSMDSAGGSQYF. CDR3 coding DNA: TGTGCCAGTAGTATGGACTCGGCAGGAGGTTCCCAGTACTTC. The J gene is TRBJ2-5, the V gene TRBV19; D is perhaps TRBD2 (5 bases). V dropped 3 bases and J dropped 9 bases, with 17 bases sitting between them. The CDR3 length is 14 residues. Germline V gene sequence: CDR1 LNHDA, CDR2 SQIVND (reference sequence).

V is TRBV7-2 and J is TRBJ1-3; perhaps TRBD1 as D (6 bases). Trimming removed 5 bases from V and 2 bases from J, with 13 bases in between. The CDR3 covers 15 residues. Germline V gene lookup returns CDR1 SGHTA and CDR2 FQGNSA. CDR3 in DNA: TGTGCCAGCAGCGCACAGGGTGTCCCTGGAAACACCATATATTTT. The encoded protein is CASSAQGVPGNTIYF.

The chain couples TRBV7-2 to TRBJ2-5; 9 positions match TRBD2. The CDR3 is made up of 16 amino acids. Germline V CDR1 and CDR2: SGHTA, FQGNSA. V was pared by 6 bases and J by 5 bases, with 13 bases of the junction left unmatched. The CDR3 reads CASSPSASGARETQYF. CDR3 nucleotides: TGTGCCAGCAGTCCTTCGGCTAGCGGGGCCAGGGAGACCCAGTACTTC.

The CDR3 nucleotides are TGTGCCAGCAGCCAAGACAGCGGACTAGGTGGGCAGCAGTTCTTC. Its protein product is CASSQDSGLGGQQFF. V usage is TRBV4-2 and J usage is TRBJ2-1, with 7 bases that match TRBD2. CDR3 length: 15 amino acids. The J segment lost 11 bases and the V segment lost 0 bases, leaving 10 bases of the junction unmatched. Germline loops: CDR1 LGHNA, CDR2 YNFKEQ.

The V call is TRBV28, the J call TRBJ2-3; 11 positions agree with TRBD2. V shed 2 bases, J shed 2 bases, and the junction held 9 bases outside the gene matches. The CDR3 spans 18 residues. Germline V gene sequence: CDR1 MDHEN, CDR2 SYDVKM. The chain's CDR3 is CASSLGQTSGTYTDTQYF. CDR3 nucleotide sequence: TGTGCCAGCAGTTTAGGACAGACTAGCGGGACATACACAGATACGCAGTATTTT.

The chain is built from TRBV7-2 and TRBJ2-5; the D gene is possibly TRBD1 (6 bases). The assigned J gene may be wrong: the sequence end matches TRBJ2-7 better. This CDR3 contains 16 residues. Germline V lookup: CDR1 SGHTA, CDR2 FQGNSA. The CDR3 here is CASSLAPRQGRYEQYF. In nucleotides, the CDR3 is TGTGCCAGCAGCTTAGCGCCTCGGCAGGGGCGTTACGAGCAGTACTTC.

This chain joins TRBV28 and TRBJ2-6; D is perhaps TRBD1 (6 bases). The CDR3 is 15 amino acids. Germline CDR1 MDHEN, CDR2 SYDVKM. Trimming removed 3 bases at V and 4 bases at J, with 10 bases between. CDR3 sequence: CASSFTGPGANVLTF. CDR3 bases: TGTGCCAGCAGTTTTACAGGGCCCGGGGCCAACGTCCTGACTTTC. Variable domain in full (rest from reference TRBV28 and TRBJ2-6): DVKVTQSSRYLVKRTGEKVFLECVQDMDHENMFWYRQDPGLGLRLIYFSYDVKMKEKGDIPEGYSVSREKKERFSLILESASTNQTSMYLCASSFTGPGANVLTFGAGSRLTVL.

The chain employs TRBV25-1 and TRBJ2-3; no definite D call. Germline CDR1 is MGHDK and CDR2 is SYGVNS. V lost 8 bases to trimming and J lost 2 bases, with 17 bases between them. This CDR3 contains 15 residues. The CDR3 sequence: CASAARLAATDTQYF. In DNA form, the CDR3 reads TGTGCCAGCGCCGCCCGTCTGGCGGCCACAGATACGCAGTATTTT.

The sample holds a few counts of this clonotype. DNA for the CDR3: TGCAGTGCTAGAGTAGGGGGAGGACAGGTGTCCAGGGGGAACACTGAAGCTTTCTTT. It yields the protein CSARVGGGQVSRGNTEAFF. The rearrangement uses TRBV20-1 and TRBJ1-1, with 7 bases fitting TRBD1. The CDR3 is 19 amino acids. Trimming removed 1 base from V and 1 base from J; junction bases left unmatched: 18. CDR1 DFQATT and CDR2 SNEGSKA come from the germline V gene (reference sequence).

As to this clonotype: One end of the junction does not line up with germline, which may come from a read error. The chain joins TRBV4-1 to TRBJ2-5; D is possibly TRBD2 (7 bases). Near its end, the DNA agrees better with TRBJ2-1, so the J call may be wrong. Germline CDR1 reads MGHRA; CDR2 reads YSYEKL. The CDR3 is 18 residues long. The CDR3 is CANSQVLRRGPRGDEQFF. The CDR3 region has the DNA TGCGCCAACAGCCAAGTGCTAAGGCGGGGGCCCCGGGGGGATGAGCAGTTCTTC.

This chain joins TRBV6-2 or TRBV6-3 and TRBJ2-5; D may be TRBD2 (6 bases). The DNA end is more similar to TRBJ2-7, so the J call may be wrong. There are 13 residues in the CDR3. Looked up from germline, CDR1 is MNHEY and CDR2 is SVGEGT. The CDR3 protein is CASRRDRRYEQYF. The CDR3 DNA sequence: TGTGCCAGCAGGCGGGACCGGAGATACGAGCAGTACTTC.

This clonotype has more than one count but fewer than ten. This sequence joins TRBV30 and TRBJ1-5; D unclear. The V end lost 2 bases, the J end lost 6 bases, and 11 bases lay between the germline ends. The CDR3 has 13 amino acids. Germline CDR1 GTSNPN, CDR2 SVGIG (reference sequence). The CDR3 region has the DNA TGTGCCTGGAGTCCCTCTACGGGTCAGCCCCAGCATTTT. Protein sequence: CAWSPSTGQPQHF. The full variable domain, with the rest looked up from reference TRBV30 and TRBJ1-5, is SQTIHQWPATLVQPVGSPLSLECTVEGTSNPNLYWYRQAAGRGLQLLFYSVGIGQISSEVPQNLSASRPQDRQFILSSKKLLLSDSGFYLCAWSPSTGQPQHFGDGTRLSIL.

This clonotype has just a few counts. The rearrangement joins TRBV5-1 to TRBJ2-1; TRBD2 matches 10 bases. Germline V gene data show CDR1 as SGHRS and CDR2 as YFSETQ. The ends lost 0 bases at V and 6 bases at J; junction bases unmatched: 6. The length of the CDR3 is 16 residues. DNA of the CDR3: TGCGCCAGCAGCTTGGCCCCTAGCGGGAGCTTCAATGAGCAGTTCTTC. The encoded protein is CASSLAPSGSFNEQFF.

The chain has TRBV27 and TRBJ2-1; 14 bases are shared with TRBD2. The DNA end is a closer match to TRBJ2-5, so the J assignment may be wrong. Germline values: CDR1 MNHEY, CDR2 SMNVEV (reference sequence). The CDR3 totals 16 residues. The DNA for the CDR3 is TGTGCCAGCAGAGAGGGACTAGCGGGGGCGGGGGAGACCCAGTACTTC. Translated: CASREGLAGAGETQYF.

The sample holds a few counts of this clonotype. The genes are TRBV9 and TRBJ2-1; possibly TRBD1 for D (5 bases). Trimming took off 0 bases at V and 10 bases at J, with 17 bases between the two ends. Germline loops: CDR1 SGDLS, CDR2 YYNGEE. This CDR3 region has 15 residues. CDR3 protein: CASSVGTNRVLEQFF. The DNA of the CDR3 is TGTGCCAGCAGCGTAGGGACAAACCGGGTCCTAGAGCAGTTCTTC.

The chain has TRBV20-1 and TRBJ2-1; 11 bases are a match to TRBD2. Germline loops: CDR1 DFQATT, CDR2 SNEGSKA (reference sequence). The CDR3 is 12 amino acids. V lost 6 bases to trimming and J lost 7 bases; unmatched junction nucleotides: 2. The CDR3 DNA reads as TGCAGTGCCCTAGCGGGGGGTAATGAGCAGTTCTTC. It translates to CSALAGGNEQFF.

This rearrangement joins TRBV20-1 to TRBJ2-3; 8 nucleotides agree with TRBD1. The CDR3 covers 14 residues. The V gene's germline CDR1 is DFQATT and CDR2 SNEGSKA (reference sequence). V lost 3 bases, J lost 0 bases, and 2 bases stayed unmatched. CDR3 coding DNA: TGCAGTGCTAGTCACAGGGGGAGCACAGATACGCAGTATTTT. It encodes CSASHRGSTDTQYF.